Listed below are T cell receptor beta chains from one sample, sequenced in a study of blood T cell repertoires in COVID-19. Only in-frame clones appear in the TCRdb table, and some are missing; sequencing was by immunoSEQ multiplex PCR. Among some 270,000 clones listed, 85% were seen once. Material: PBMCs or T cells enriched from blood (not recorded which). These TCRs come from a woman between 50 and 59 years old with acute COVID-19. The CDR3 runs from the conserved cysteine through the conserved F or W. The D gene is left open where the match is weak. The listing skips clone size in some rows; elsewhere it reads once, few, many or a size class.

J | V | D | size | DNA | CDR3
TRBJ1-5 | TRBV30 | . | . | TGTGCCTGGGGACAGACGGGAGCAGGGAGCAATCAGCCCCAGCATTTT | CAWGQTGAGSNQPQHF
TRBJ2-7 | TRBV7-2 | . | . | TGTGCCAGCAGCTTAGTAGGCAGGTACGAGCAGTACTTC | CASSLVGRYEQYF
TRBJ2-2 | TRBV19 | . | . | TGTGCCAGCAGGGGGTTCTCGGGGGCGAACACCGGGGAGCTGTTTTTT | CASRGFSGANTGELFF
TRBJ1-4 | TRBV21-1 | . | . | TGTGCCAGCAGCAAAGGCAGGGATAATGAAAAACTGTTTTTT | CASSKGRDNEKLFF
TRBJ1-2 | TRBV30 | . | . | TGTGCCTGGAGTGACAACATTATGATGTATGGCTACACCTTC | CAWSDNIMMYGYTF
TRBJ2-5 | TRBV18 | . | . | TGTGCCAGCTCACCACAACTTCAGGGAGGGGGAGAGACCCAGTACTTC | CASSPQLQGGGETQYF
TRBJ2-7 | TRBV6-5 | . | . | TGTGCCAGCACCACGGGGGGCCTTCCCTACGAGCAGTACTTC | CASTTGGLPYEQYF
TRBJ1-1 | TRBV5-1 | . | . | TGCGCCAGCAGCTTGGGGGCGATGAACACTGAAGCTTTCTTT | CASSLGAMNTEAFF
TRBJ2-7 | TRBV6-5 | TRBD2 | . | TGTGCCAGCAGTTCCCCTACTAGCGGGGGGTCCTACGAGCAGTACTTC | CASSSPTSGGSYEQYF
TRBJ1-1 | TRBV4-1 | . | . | TGCGCCAGCAGCCAAGATCGGAGGAACACTGAAGCTTTCTTT | CASSQDRRNTEAFF
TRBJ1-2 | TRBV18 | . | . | TGTGCCAGCTCACCAAGAGGGGGTGAAGGAGGCTACACCTTC | CASSPRGGEGGYTF
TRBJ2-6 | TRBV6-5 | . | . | TGTGCCAGCACCCCTGGCGGCTCTGGGGCCAACGTCCTGACTTTC | CASTPGGSGANVLTF
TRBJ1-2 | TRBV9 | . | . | TGTGCCAGCAGCGTAGCAAACTATGGCTACACCTTC | CASSVANYGYTF
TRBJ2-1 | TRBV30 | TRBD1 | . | TGTGCCTGGAGGCCGACAGGGGATCGGGAGCAGTTCTTC | CAWRPTGDREQFF
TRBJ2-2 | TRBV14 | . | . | TGTGCCAGCAGCCAAGTCGCCGTCCAGGCCGGGGAGCTGTTTTTT | CASSQVAVQAGELFF
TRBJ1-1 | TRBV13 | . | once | TGTGCCAGCAGCACGCCCCGGGGGGCCGAAAATCAAGCTTTCTTT | CASSTPRGAENQAFF
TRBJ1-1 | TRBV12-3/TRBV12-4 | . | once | TGTGCCAGCAGCTGGACAAACCCAGTTAGAGCTTTCTTT | CASSWTNPVRAFF
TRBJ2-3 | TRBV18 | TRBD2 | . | TGTGCCAGCTCACCGTGGGCAAGCGGGGGAGCGGTGGGAGATACGCAGTATTTT | CASSPWASGGAVGDTQYF
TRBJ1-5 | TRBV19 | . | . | TGTGCCAGTAGTAGGGGGCAGGGGCCCAATCAGCCCCAGCATTTT | CASSRGQGPNQPQHF
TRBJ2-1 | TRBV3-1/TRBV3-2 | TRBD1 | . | TGTGCCAGCAGCCCACAGGGGTACTCCTACAATGAGCAGTTCTTC | CASSPQGYSYNEQFF
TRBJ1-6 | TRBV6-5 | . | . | TGTGCCAGCAGTTCTGCTCGGGTCGGCAATTCACCCCTCCACTTT | CASSSARVGNSPLHF
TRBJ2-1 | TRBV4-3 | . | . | TGCGCCAGCAGCCAAGATCCCCCCCCAGGAGGGCCGGTGAGAAATGAGCAGTTCTTC | CASSQDPPPGGPVRNEQFF
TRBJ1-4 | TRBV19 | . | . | TGTGCCAGTAGCCGACAGGCAACTAATGAAAAACTGTTTTTT | CASSRQATNEKLFF
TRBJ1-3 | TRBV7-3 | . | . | TGTGCCAGCAGCCCCCCCCAAAAAGGGAGCTCTGGAAACACCATATATTTT | CASSPPQKGSSGNTIYF
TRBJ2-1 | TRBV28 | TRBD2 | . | TGTGCCAGCAGTGGGGAACCCGGGACTAGCGGTTACAATGAGCAGTTCTTC | CASSGEPGTSGYNEQFF
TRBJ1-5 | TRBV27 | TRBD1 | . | TGTGCCAGCAGTTTAGGGACAGGGGGCAGGAATCAGCCCCAGCATTTT | CASSLGTGGRNQPQHF
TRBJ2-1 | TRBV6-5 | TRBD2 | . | TGTGCCAGCAGGGCTAGCGGGATATCCTACAATGAGCAGTTCTTC | CASRASGISYNEQFF
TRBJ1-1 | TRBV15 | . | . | TGTGCCACCAGCAGAGATCACGGGAACACTGAAGCTTTCTTT | CATSRDHGNTEAFF
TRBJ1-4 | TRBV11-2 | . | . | TGTGCCAGCAGCTCCCACCAGGGACTTAATGAAAAACTGTTTTTT | CASSSHQGLNEKLFF
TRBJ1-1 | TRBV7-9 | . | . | TGTGCCAGCAGCTCGCCCGCGGCAGTGAACACTGAAGCTTTCTTT | CASSSPAAVNTEAFF
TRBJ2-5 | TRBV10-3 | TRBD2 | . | TGTGCCATCAGCCCGGGCGGGGGGCGTGAGACCCAGTACTTC | CAISPGGGRETQYF
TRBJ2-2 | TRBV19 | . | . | TGTGCCAGTAGTCGCTGGACAGCGAACACCGGGGAGCTGTTTTTT | CASSRWTANTGELFF
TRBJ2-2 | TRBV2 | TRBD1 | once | TGTGCCAGCAGGGGACAGAGCACCGGGGAGCTGTTTTTT | CASRGQSTGELFF
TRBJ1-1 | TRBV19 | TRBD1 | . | TGTGCCGGTAGGACGACAGGGGACACTGAAGCTTTCTTT | CAGRTTGDTEAFF
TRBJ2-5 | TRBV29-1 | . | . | TGCAGCGTTGATCCCCTGGAAGGAGGAGAGACCCAGTACTTC | CSVDPLEGGETQYF
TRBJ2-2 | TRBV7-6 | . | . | TGTGCCAGCAGCCAAAAGAGGGCCGCCGGGGAGCTGTTTTTT | CASSQKRAAGELFF
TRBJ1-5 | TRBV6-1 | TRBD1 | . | TGTGCCAGCAGTGAGGCCCTAGGGGGCCGGCAGCCCCAGCATTTT | CASSEALGGRQPQHF
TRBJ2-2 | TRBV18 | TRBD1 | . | TGTGCCAGTTCCGTCGGACAGGAGAACACCGGGGAGCTGTTTTTT | CASSVGQENTGELFF
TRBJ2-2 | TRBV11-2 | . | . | TGTGCCAGCAGCCTACCACGGAGGGGCACCGGGGAGCTGTTTTTT | CASSLPRRGTGELFF
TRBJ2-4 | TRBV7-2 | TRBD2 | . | TGTGCCAGCAGCCCTGGCGGGGGGCGAAAAAACATTCAGTACTTC | CASSPGGGRKNIQYF
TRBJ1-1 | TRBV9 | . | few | TGTGCCAGCAGCGTAGACCAGGGGAACACTGAAGCTTTCTTT | CASSVDQGNTEAFF
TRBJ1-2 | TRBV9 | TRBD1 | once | TGTGCCAGCAGCCTCAGAGGGGGCATAGATGGCTACACCTTC | CASSLRGGIDGYTF
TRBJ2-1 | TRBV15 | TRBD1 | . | TGTGCCACCAGCAGAGCCCCGGACAGGGGGTGGTATGAGCAGTTCTTC | CATSRAPDRGWYEQFF
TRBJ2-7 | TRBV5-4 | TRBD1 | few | TGTGCCAGCAGCTTGGAAAGGGACAGTTACGAGCAGTACTTC | CASSLERDSYEQYF
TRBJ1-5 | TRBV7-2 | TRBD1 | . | TGTGCCAGCAGCTCACAGGGGCAGGGACAGCCCCAGCATTTT | CASSSQGQGQPQHF
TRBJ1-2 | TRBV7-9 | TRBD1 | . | TGTGCCAGCAGCCCGAGCGGCAGGACAGGGGAAAGTAACTATGGCTACACCTTC | CASSPSGRTGESNYGYTF
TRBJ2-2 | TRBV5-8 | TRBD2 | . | TGTGCCAGCAGCCCCGGGACTACCAACACCGGGGAGCTGTTTTTT | CASSPGTTNTGELFF
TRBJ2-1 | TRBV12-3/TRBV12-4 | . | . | TGTGCCAGCAGTATTAGCAGGGTCAATGAGCAGTTCTTC | CASSISRVNEQFF
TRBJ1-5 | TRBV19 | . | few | TGTGCCAGTAGTATGGTACAGGGAGGCAATCAGCCCCAGCATTTT | CASSMVQGGNQPQHF
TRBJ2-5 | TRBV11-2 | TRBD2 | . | TGTGCCAGCAGCTTAGGAGGCCTAGCGGGGGGGCCGAGAGAGACCCAGTACTTC | CASSLGGLAGGPRETQYF